Given below is one T cell receptor (beta chain) in context. How the authors handled the data: Reference gene primer amplification in the assay estimated nucleated cell counts. Assay used: immunoSEQ multiplex PCR; TCRdb lists only in-frame clones, some missing. The DNA gave D and trimming, while V, J and clone size come from that table. The sample holds about 240,000 clones, about nine tenths seen once. The data are from a study of blood T cell repertoires in COVID-19. In the study overall: Italy, Spain and the United States were the sources of the convalescent and acute COVID-19 samples. T cells, B-cell-depleted T cells, or PBMCs supplied cDNA or gDNA.

CDR3 size: 15 residues. The V gene's germline CDR1 is MNHEY and CDR2 SVGEGT. The junction had 2 bases not matched to a gene; V was cut back by 2 bases and J by 3 bases. The clonotype originates from a man in his sixties who had recovered from COVID-19. Sequencing was performed on peripheral blood. This rearrangement joins TRBV6-2 or TRBV6-3 to TRBJ2-3; the match to TRBD1 covers 10 bases. Here the CDR3 DNA reads TGTGCCAGCAGTTACGGGACAGGGGCGACAGATACGCAGTATTTT. Protein sequence: CASSYGTGATDTQYF.